This entry concerns a single T cell receptor beta chain. Its antigen is not identified. Described time point: after dendritic cell vaccination, including at tumor progression/relapse. None of the glioblastoma patients had an isocitrate dehydrogenase mutation. Before vaccination, two weeks after the third vaccination, and at progression, PBMC were collected. The sample is drawn from a study of glioma-infiltrating T cells after dendritic cell vaccination. Whole-study results and caveats: Higher TCR clonality did not directly relate to longer survival. Estimated pretreatment TIL content predicted outcome after dendritic cell vaccination.

Measured with immunoSEQ multiplex PCR; TCRdb has only the in-frame clones, and not every one. The table lists around 83,000 clones, 85% of them singletons, with 8.5% in the top ten. The CDR3 has 18 residues. V lost 3 bases, J lost 3 bases, and 14 bases stayed unmatched. The germline gives CDR1 MDHEN, CDR2 SYDVKM. Sequencing was performed on blood, taken after dendritic cell vaccination. The sequence came from a human donor with glioblastoma. The J gene is TRBJ2-3, the V gene TRBV28; 8 bases agree with TRBD2. As DNA, the CDR3 is TGTGCCAGCAGTTTCCCGATCAGCATTAGCGGGGATACAGATACGCAGTATTTT. This sequence encodes CASSFPISISGDTDTQYF.